Below are 29 T cell receptor beta chains sequenced from a single sample in a study of post-analysis software for immune sequencing data. Regarding the study as a whole: In patients, TRBV5-6, TRBV5-1 and TRBV20-1 belonged to five TRBV segments found more frequently than in controls.

No antigen has been assigned to these receptors. Presence of unique molecular identifiers characterized the TCR beta cDNA libraries. Via MiXCR, TCRdb re-called the PCR reads, giving one row per CDR3 protein. The sample contains some 450,000 distinct CDR3 sequences, nearly 45% of which appear only once. The sequencing input was blood. Receptors originate from a girl under 18 with multiple sclerosis.

The chain combines TRBV7-8 with TRBJ2-1, with D possibly TRBD2 on 6 matching bases. Per germline, CDR1 SGHVS and CDR2 FQNEAQ. CDR3 length: 14 amino acids. V was trimmed by 4 bases and J by 3 bases, leaving 10 bases between them. The CDR3 reads CASSYGGDYNEQFF. Written as DNA, the CDR3 is TGTGCCAGCAGCTACGGAGGGGACTACAATGAGCAGTTCTTC.

The chain joins TRBV3-1 to TRBJ2-7; 14 bases are a match to TRBD2. The last part of the DNA fits TRBJ2-5 better; the J call may be wrong. The CDR3 runs to 14 residues. Looked up from germline, CDR1 is LGHDT and CDR2 is YNNKEL (reference sequence). The CDR3 nucleotides read TGTGCCAGCATAGGGACTAGCGGGAGATCGACCCAGTACTTC. Protein product: CASIGTSGRSTQYF.

The V call is TRBV5-1, the J call TRBJ2-5; 8 bases are shared with TRBD2. The CDR3 extends over 16 amino acids. Germline V lookup: CDR1 SGHRS, CDR2 YFSETQ. Unmatched junction bases numbered 12, after V lost 7 bases and J lost 1 base. Written as DNA, the CDR3 is TGCGCCAGCCGGCGTAACCGGGAGGGATTCCAAGAGACCCAGTACTTC. Encoded protein: CASRRNREGFQETQYF.

The chain is built from TRBV4-1 and TRBJ2-1; a possible D gene is TRBD2 (6 bases). The CDR3 totals 15 residues. The germline V and J ends were trimmed by 0 bases and 8 bases, with 14 bases remaining between them. Germline V gene lookup returns CDR1 MGHRA and CDR2 YSYEKL. In DNA form, the CDR3 reads TGCGCCAGCAGCCAAGATGGTTCTGGAGGGGATGAGCAGTTCTTC. It yields the protein CASSQDGSGGDEQFF.

The chain employs TRBV20-1 and TRBJ2-4; 10 nucleotides agree with TRBD2. Germline V lookup: CDR1 DFQATT, CDR2 SNEGSKA (reference sequence). CDR3 length equals 14 residues. V shed 8 bases and J 13 bases; nucleotides not matched to a gene: 17. Here the CDR3 reads CSRTELAGGGEQYF. In DNA form, the CDR3 reads TGCAGTCGGACGGAGTTAGCGGGAGGAGGTGAGCAGTACTTC.

V gene TRBV6-2 or TRBV6-3 combines with J gene TRBJ2-4; 7 bases fit TRBD2. The assigned J gene may be wrong: the sequence end matches TRBJ2-7 better. The CDR3 is made up of 14 amino acids. Germline CDR1 is MNHEY and CDR2 is SVGEGT. CDR3 residues: CASSYFAGDYEQYF. The CDR3 coding sequence is TGTGCCAGCAGTTACTTTGCGGGAGACTACGAGCAGTACTTC.

This clonotype was observed a few times. The chain combines TRBV5-6 with TRBJ2-6, with D unclear. The V end lost 3 bases, the J end lost 4 bases, and 14 bases lay between the germline ends. CDR1 is SGHDT and CDR2 is YYEEEE in the germline V gene. The CDR3 is made up of 16 amino acids. The CDR3 here is CASSSSGLAGANVLTF. Written as DNA, the CDR3 is TGTGCCAGCAGCTCCTCTGGGTTGGCCGGGGCCAACGTCCTGACTTTC.

The chain combines TRBV29-1 with TRBJ1-2; maybe TRBD1 (6 bases). The CDR3 has 11 residues. CDR1 and CDR2 from the germline V gene are SQVTM and ANQGSEA. With 6 bases removed from V and 8 bases from J, the gap between germline ends came to 13 bases. The CDR3: CSVGGTGGYTF. The CDR3 DNA reads as TGCAGCGTAGGGGGAACGGGCGGCTACACCTTC.

This clonotype was seen a handful of times. The genes are TRBV4-3 and TRBJ2-1; TRBD2 might be the D (5 bases). Germline V gives CDR1 LGHNA, CDR2 YSLEER. Trimming cost V 2 bases and J 8 bases, with 16 bases left between them. CDR3 length: 15 amino acids. The CDR3, as DNA: TGCGCCAGCAGCCAAAGGCGTAGCGACTGGGATGAGCAGTTCTTC. This translates into CASSQRRSDWDEQFF.

The J gene is TRBJ2-1, the V gene TRBV15; 10 bases map to TRBD2. V dropped 0 bases and J dropped 7; count of bases not matched to a gene: 6. The CDR3 contains 16 residues. The germline CDR1 and CDR2 sequences are LNHNV and YYDKDF (reference sequence). The CDR3 DNA reads TGTGCCACCAGCAGAGAGGCGTCTAGCGGGGGTAATGAGCAGTTCTTC. Amino acids: CATSREASSGGNEQFF.

Points on this clonotype: Since the CDR3 does not end with the conserved phenylalanine or tryptophan, this likely comes from a read error. V and J are TRBV9 and TRBJ2-1; 8 bases match TRBD2. The germline gives CDR1 SGDLS, CDR2 YYNGEE. This CDR3 comprises 14 residues. V lost 5 bases to trimming and J lost 7 bases; unmatched junction nucleotides: 8. The CDR3 region is CASSESGSGNEQFC. For the CDR3, the DNA is TGTGCCAGCAGTGAGAGCGGGAGCGGAAATGAGCAGTTCTGC.

J is TRBJ2-7 and V is TRBV7-6, with no clear D. The CDR3 consists of 14 residues. V shed 5 bases and J shed 2 bases, with 13 bases lying between them. The V gene's germline CDR1 is SGHVS and CDR2 FNYEAQ. This CDR3 is CASSPSGTTYEQYF. For the CDR3, the DNA is TGTGCCAGCAGCCCCTCCGGCACTACCTACGAGCAGTACTTC.

The chain couples TRBV5-1 to TRBJ2-5; TRBD2 matches 9 bases. The CDR3 length is 13 residues. Trimming removed 4 bases from V and 11 bases from J; junction bases left unmatched: 9. Germline V gives CDR1 SGHRS, CDR2 YFSETQ. The CDR3 coding sequence is TGCGCCAGCAGCCTGACTAGCGGCAATGAGCAGTACTTC. Its translation: CASSLTSGNEQYF.

This clonotype has more than one count but fewer than ten. One junction end does not reproduce the germline sequence, and a read error may be involved. The chain links TRBV5-1 to TRBJ1-1; D might be TRBD1 (6 bases). The CDR3 length is 14 residues. CDR1 is SGHRS and CDR2 is YFSETQ in the germline V gene. The CDR3 spells CASSLRSRDTEAFF. CDR3 DNA sequence: TGCGCCAGCAGCTTGAGGTCCCGGGACACCGAAGCTTTCTTT.

The chain recombines TRBV20-1 with TRBJ1-4, with unresolved D. V was pared by 3 bases and J by 3 bases, with 8 bases between. Germline V gives CDR1 DFQATT, CDR2 SNEGSKA (reference sequence). This CDR3 is 13 amino acids long. In DNA, the CDR3 is TGCAGTGCTAGTTTCCCGTCTAATGAAAAACTGTTTTTT. It specifies CSASFPSNEKLFF.

This clonotype turned up a few times. The chain is built from TRBV20-1 and TRBJ1-2; possibly TRBD1 for D (6 bases). This CDR3 spans 14 amino acids. Trimming shortened V by 7 bases and J by 2 bases, and 17 bases separated the two germline ends. Germline V CDR1 and CDR2: DFQATT, SNEGSKA (reference sequence). CDR3 bases: TGCAGTGTTCCGGGGGGGCGAAGGAACTATGGCTACACCTTC. Translated, it gives CSVPGGRRNYGYTF.

The gene calls are TRBV20-1 and TRBJ1-2; 9 nucleotides align to TRBD1. V gave up 5 bases and J gave up 4 bases; unmatched junction bases: 5. The CDR3 is 13 amino acids. Germline V gene data show CDR1 as DFQATT and CDR2 as SNEGSKA (reference sequence). Here the CDR3 reads CSAGQGLSYGYTF. The CDR3 DNA reads as TGCAGTGCTGGACAGGGGCTAAGCTATGGCTACACCTTC.

The V call is TRBV7-2, the J call TRBJ1-5, with D maybe TRBD1 (6 bases). The germline V gene has CDR1 SGHTA and CDR2 FQGNSA. The CDR3 consists of 19 residues. V was trimmed by 1 base and J by 1 base, leaving 20 bases between them. DNA for the CDR3: TGTGCCAGCAGCTTAGTCGGGGGTTGGGGGGCTTTGAGCAATCAGCCCCAGCATTTT. Its protein product is CASSLVGGWGALSNQPQHF.

This clonotype has a handful of counts. J is TRBJ2-5 and V is TRBV28; 13 bases agree with TRBD2. J lost 11 bases, V lost 2 bases, and 11 bases had no gene match. The germline CDR1 and CDR2 sequences are MDHEN and SYDVKM. There are 16 residues in the CDR3. CDR3 region: CASSLGGLAGVREQYF. Written as DNA, the CDR3 is TGTGCCAGCAGTTTAGGTGGACTAGCGGGAGTTCGGGAGCAGTACTTC.

The count of this clonotype is one. This chain connects TRBV20-1 to TRBJ1-2, with a tentative D call TRBD1 (6 bases). The CDR3 is 13 residues long. V lost 0 bases and J 10 bases, leaving 15 bases between the germline ends. The germline CDR1 and CDR2 sequences are DFQATT and SNEGSKA (reference sequence). The CDR3 reads CSAREGRGQFYTF. The CDR3 DNA reads TGCAGTGCTAGAGAGGGCAGGGGTCAGTTCTACACCTTC.

The chain recombines TRBV10-3 with TRBJ2-2, with a possible D match to TRBD2 (6 bases). Germline CDR1 ENHRY, CDR2 SYGVKD. This CDR3 region has 13 residues. Trimming cost V 9 bases and J 0 bases, with 8 bases left between them. As DNA, the CDR3 is TGTGCCATGGGGGGAACGAACACCGGGGAGCTGTTTTTT. Translating it yields CAMGGTNTGELFF.

The gene calls are TRBV29-1 and TRBJ2-5; 11 nucleotides agree with TRBD1. The CDR3 extends over 15 amino acids. After removal of 8 bases from V and 5 bases from J, the junction contained 13 bases not matched to a gene. The germline V gene encodes CDR1 SQVTM and CDR2 ANQGSEA. The CDR3 here is CSYTTGTGGGETQYF. The CDR3 nucleotides read TGCAGCTACACAACGGGGACAGGGGGTGGTGAGACCCAGTACTTC.

This clonotype was counted between two and nine times. The chain employs TRBV4-1 and TRBJ2-4, with a weak D call TRBD2 (6 bases). The CDR3 sequence is 16 residues long. The V and J ends lost 1 base and 3 bases respectively, with 13 bases between them. Germline values: CDR1 MGHRA, CDR2 YSYEKL. CDR3 DNA sequence: TGCGCCAGCAGCCAAGGGCCGGGCGGGAACAAAAACATTCAGTACTTC. It codes for CASSQGPGGNKNIQYF.

This clonotype was observed once. This CDR3 is CASSLVAGTNYGYTF. DNA of the CDR3: TGTGCCAGCAGCTTAGTGGCGGGGACTAACTATGGCTACACCTTC. V and J are TRBV7-8 and TRBJ1-2; no clear D gene. Germline lookup yields CDR1 SGHVS and CDR2 FQNEAQ. The V and J ends lost 1 base and 0 bases respectively, with 9 bases between them. This CDR3 region has 15 residues.

This clonotype was counted only a few times. This chain uses TRBV5-1 with TRBJ2-1; no definite D call. Germline CDR1 is SGHRS and CDR2 is YFSETQ. The CDR3 contains 12 residues. Trimming removed 0 bases from V and 6 bases from J, with 4 bases in between. The CDR3 DNA follows: TGCGCCAGCAGCTTGGGCCTCAATGAGCAGTTCTTC. Its translation: CASSLGLNEQFF.

The chain uses TRBV15 and TRBJ2-5; D is ambiguous. The V and J ends lost 5 bases and 3 bases respectively, with 10 bases between them. The CDR3 is made up of 13 amino acids. The germline V gene has CDR1 LNHNV and CDR2 YYDKDF (reference sequence). The CDR3 protein is CATSRSKKETQYF. The CDR3 DNA follows: TGTGCCACCAGCCGCTCCAAGAAAGAGACCCAGTACTTC.

The rearrangement links TRBV4-3 to TRBJ2-1; D is undetermined. V was cut by 1 base and J by 3 bases, with 7 bases left in between. CDR1 is LGHNA, CDR2 YSLEER, per germline. This CDR3 is built from 14 residues. In DNA, the CDR3 is TGCGCCAGCAGCCAAGGTTCAGACTACAATGAGCAGTTCTTC. Protein: CASSQGSDYNEQFF.

This clonotype was seen ten or more times. V gene TRBV12-3 or TRBV12-4 combines with J gene TRBJ2-7, with D possibly TRBD1 on 5 matching bases. V lost 8 bases and J lost 3, with 11 bases in between. This CDR3 region has 12 residues. CDR3 protein: CASSRQGYEQYF. The DNA of the CDR3 is TGTGCCAGCTCCCGGCAGGGCTACGAGCAGTACTTC.

The chain joins TRBV28 to TRBJ2-7; 8 nucleotides align to TRBD1. In germline, CDR1 is MDHEN, CDR2 SYDVKM. The CDR3 consists of 12 residues. Trimming at V came to 8 bases and at J to 6 bases, leaving 6 bases not matched to a gene. DNA of the CDR3: TGTGCCAGCCTCAGGGGGCCCTCCGAGCAGTACTTC. Residues: CASLRGPSEQYF.